Below are 13 T cell receptor beta chains sequenced from a single sample in a study of CD8 T cells in cerebrospinal fluid in Alzheimer's disease. No DNA is given; TCRdb re-called the 10x single-cell sequencing reads and lists each CDR3 protein once. The sample table sets out roughly 1,200 distinct CDR3 sequences. The sample consisted of cerebrospinal fluid. The receptor source for this set is a human donor in good health.

Considering frequency, this clonotype is medium-sized. The CDR3 loop is CASSQWFKARAGELFF. This sequence joins TRBV14 and TRBJ2-2. Germline CDR1 and CDR2: SGHDN and FVKESK. The CDR3 totals 16 residues.

This clonotype ranks as large in terms of frequency. The chain carries TRBV7-2 and TRBJ2-7; TCRdb's assignment of TRBD1 cannot be checked, as there is no DNA. Germline assignment: CDR1 SGHTA and CDR2 FQGNSA. This CDR3 is 13 amino acids long. The CDR3 reads CASSRGAQLEQYF.

According to its frequency, this clonotype is large. This chain joins TRBV4-3 and TRBJ2-3; TCRdb selects TRBD2, and the lack of DNA leaves this call unchecked. Germline CDR1 reads LGHNA; CDR2 reads YSLEER. The CDR3 has 19 residues. CDR3 loop: CASSQETYQLAGYTDTQYF.

This clonotype is medium-sized (0.01 to 0.1%) by frequency. The chain carries TRBV28 and TRBJ2-3; TCRdb names TRBD1, which stays unverified in the absence of DNA. The length of the CDR3 is 16 residues. Germline CDR1 and CDR2: MDHEN and SYDVKM. The CDR3 reads CASSRRERASTDTQYF.

This clonotype is labeled large based on frequency. The chain combines TRBV6-5 with TRBJ2-7; there is no DNA to check the TCRdb D call of TRBD2. The V gene's germline CDR1 is MNHEY and CDR2 SVGAGI. This CDR3 is built from 12 residues. This CDR3 reads CASINIAGEQYF.

Judged by frequency, this clonotype is medium-sized (0.01 to 0.1%). The gene calls are TRBV5-5 and TRBJ2-7; with no DNA, the TCRdb D assignment of TRBD1 cannot be verified. The CDR3 has 15 residues. Germline V gene sequence: CDR1 SGHKS, CDR2 YYEKEE (reference sequence). This CDR3 is CASNPRGDRVGEQYF.

Measured by frequency, this clonotype is medium-sized (0.01 to 0.1%). The rearrangement links TRBV19 to TRBJ2-1. This CDR3 region has 15 residues. Germline V gene data show CDR1 as LNHDA and CDR2 as SQIVND (reference sequence). Here the CDR3 reads CASSVDRSSYNEQFF. Full variable domain (outside the CDR3, taken from reference TRBV19 and TRBJ2-1): DGGITQSPKYLFRKEGQNVTLSCEQNLNHDAMYWYRQDPGQGLRLIYYSQIVNDFQKGDIAEGYSVSREKKESFPLTVTSAQKNPTAFYLCASSVDRSSYNEQFFGPGTRLTVL.

The chain is built from TRBV5-1 and TRBJ1-1. The CDR3 is made up of 12 amino acids. Germline V gives CDR1 SGHRS, CDR2 YFSETQ. CDR3 loop: CASSLGSGEAFF. Together with reference TRBV5-1 and TRBJ1-1, the CDR3 gives the full variable domain: KAGVTQTPRYLIKTRGQQVTLSCSPISGHRSVSWYQQTPGQGLQFLFEYFSETQRNKGNFPGRFSGRQFSNSRSEMNVSTLELGDSALYLCASSLGSGEAFFGQGTRLTVV.

This clonotype is classed as medium-sized by frequency. The chain has TRBV7-2 and TRBJ2-2; as DNA is missing, the TRBD2 call by TCRdb cannot be tested. Germline CDR1 and CDR2: SGHTA and FQGNSA. The CDR3 spans 13 residues. The CDR3 loop is CASSSAFPGELFF.

This clonotype registers medium-sized by frequency. This chain uses TRBV18 with TRBJ2-7; TCRdb reports TRBD1, a call that lacks DNA to check it against. The CDR3 consists of 14 residues. Germline V gene lookup returns CDR1 KGHSH and CDR2 LQKENI. The CDR3 spells CASSPPGKPYEQYF.

By frequency, this clonotype registers medium-sized (0.01 to 0.1%). This chain uses TRBV29-1 with TRBJ2-3; TCRdb indicates TRBD2, and absent DNA this call remains unverified. This CDR3 comprises 14 residues. In germline, CDR1 is SQVTM, CDR2 ANQGSEA. The CDR3 spells CSAAGGKGSDTQYF.

This clonotype counts as medium-sized by frequency. V usage is TRBV6-2 or TRBV6-3 and J usage is TRBJ1-5; there is no DNA to check the TCRdb D call of TRBD1. The CDR3 loop spans 16 amino acids. Germline CDR1 reads MNHEY; CDR2 reads SVGEGT. CDR3 residues: CASSSGQNRGREPQHF.

Frequency places this clonotype as medium-sized (0.01 to 0.1%). The chain recombines TRBV9 with TRBJ2-7; TCRdb proposes TRBD1, but this gene call is untestable without DNA. This CDR3 has 16 residues. Looked up from germline, CDR1 is SGDLS and CDR2 is YYNGEE. The CDR3 reads CASSVANRDSENEQYF.